This T cell receptor beta chain was identified during a study of PD-L1 blockade in urothelial cancer. About the research overall: Each participant's history included 0 to 3 prior chemotherapy regimens.

Regarding time point: pretreatment peripheral blood. This table comes from immunoSEQ multiplex PCR, and its TCRdb copy is limited to in-frame clones, with some not included. Found here are tens of thousands of clones, roughly 79% of them singletons; the top ten hold more than 5%. Germline V gives CDR1 GTSNPN, CDR2 SVGIG (reference sequence). V lost 0 bases and J lost 0; bases outside the gene matches: 13. This CDR3 contains 19 residues. The input for sequencing was PBMCs, taken around atezolizumab (anti-PD-L1) treatment. The TCR comes from a man aged 65-85 years with urothelial cancer. The chain carries TRBV30 and TRBJ2-3; TRBD1 agrees at 9 bases. CDR3 region: CAWSVTPPGTGTSTDTQYF. As DNA, the CDR3 is TGTGCCTGGAGTGTAACCCCACCCGGGACAGGGACTAGCACAGATACGCAGTATTTT.